This TCR beta chain stems from a study of cytomegalovirus exposure and HLA in healthy donors. Findings and caveats of the study: In an earlier analysis, about 87% or about 30%: the productive usage of most TCR beta V segments.

It was with 60 Vbeta and 13 Jbeta primers that the PCR ran. Measured with immunoSEQ multiplex PCR; TCRdb has only the in-frame clones, and not every one. The data show a few hundred thousand clones, with 84% seen just once and approximately 2% held by the top ten. CDR3 length: 13 amino acids. This clone appeared a few times. Its antigen is unknown. The sample was PBMCs. This TCR was recovered from a woman aged 40 to 55 in good health and CMV-seropositive. The chain carries TRBV21-1 and TRBJ1-3. TRBV21-1 is tagged as a pseudogene. CDR3 coding DNA: TGTGCCAGCATTGGAGGATCTGGAAACACCATATATTTT. Translation gives CASIGGSGNTIYF.